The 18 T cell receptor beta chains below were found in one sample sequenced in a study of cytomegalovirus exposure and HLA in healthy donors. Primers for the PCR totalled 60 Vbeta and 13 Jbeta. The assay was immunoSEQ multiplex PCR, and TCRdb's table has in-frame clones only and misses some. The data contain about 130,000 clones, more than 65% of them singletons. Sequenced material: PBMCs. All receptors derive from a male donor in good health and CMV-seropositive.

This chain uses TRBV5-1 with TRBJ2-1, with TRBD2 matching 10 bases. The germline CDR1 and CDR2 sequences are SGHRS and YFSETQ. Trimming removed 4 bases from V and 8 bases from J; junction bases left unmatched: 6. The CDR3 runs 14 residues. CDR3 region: CASSLSGGPDEQFF. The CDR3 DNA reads TGCGCCAGCAGCCTTAGCGGGGGGCCCGATGAGCAGTTCTTC.

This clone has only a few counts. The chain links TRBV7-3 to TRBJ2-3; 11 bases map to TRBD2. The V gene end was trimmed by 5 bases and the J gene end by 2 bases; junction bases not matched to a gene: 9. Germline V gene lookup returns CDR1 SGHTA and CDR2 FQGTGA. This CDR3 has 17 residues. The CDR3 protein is CASSENRLAGITDTQYF. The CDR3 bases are TGTGCCAGCAGCGAAAACCGACTAGCGGGAATCACAGATACGCAGTATTTT.

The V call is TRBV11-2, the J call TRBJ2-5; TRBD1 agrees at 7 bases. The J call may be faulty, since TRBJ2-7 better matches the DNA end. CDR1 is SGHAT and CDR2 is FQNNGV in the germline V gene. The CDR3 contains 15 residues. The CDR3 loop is CASSLGRDSSYEQYF. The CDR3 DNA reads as TGTGCCAGCAGCTTAGGCAGGGACAGCTCCTACGAGCAGTACTTC.

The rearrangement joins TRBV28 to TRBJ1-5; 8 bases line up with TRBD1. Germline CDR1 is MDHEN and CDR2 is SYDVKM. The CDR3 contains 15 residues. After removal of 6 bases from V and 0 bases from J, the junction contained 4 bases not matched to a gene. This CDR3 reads CASSSGGLSNQPQHF. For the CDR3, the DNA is TGTGCCAGCAGCTCAGGGGGCCTTAGCAATCAGCCCCAGCATTTT.

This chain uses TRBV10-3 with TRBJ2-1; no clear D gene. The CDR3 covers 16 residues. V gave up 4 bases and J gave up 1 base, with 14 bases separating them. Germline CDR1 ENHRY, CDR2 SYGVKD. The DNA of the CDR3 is TGTGCCATCAGTGGATGGGCAGGTGGGTCCTACAATGAGCAGTTCTTC. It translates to CAISGWAGGSYNEQFF.

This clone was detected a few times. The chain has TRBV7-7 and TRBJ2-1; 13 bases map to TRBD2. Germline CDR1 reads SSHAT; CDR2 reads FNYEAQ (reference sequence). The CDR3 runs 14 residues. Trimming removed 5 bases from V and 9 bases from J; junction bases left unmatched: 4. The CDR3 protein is CASSPGLAGSEQFF. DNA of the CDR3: TGTGCCAGCAGCCCGGGACTAGCGGGGTCTGAGCAGTTCTTC.

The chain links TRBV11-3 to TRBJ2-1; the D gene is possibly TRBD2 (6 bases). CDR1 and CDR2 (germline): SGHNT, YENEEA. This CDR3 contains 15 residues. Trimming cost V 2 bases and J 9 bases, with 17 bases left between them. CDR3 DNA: TGTGCCAGCAGCTTATCTCTGGGGGGTCTTACTGAGCAGTTCTTC. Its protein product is CASSLSLGGLTEQFF. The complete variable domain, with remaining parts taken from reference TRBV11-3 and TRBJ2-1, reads EAGVVQSPRYKIIEKKQPVAFWCNPISGHNTLYWYLQNLGQGPELLIRYENEEAVDDSQLPKDRFSAERLKGVDSTLKIQPAELGDSAVYLCASSLSLGGLTEQFFGPGTRLTVL.

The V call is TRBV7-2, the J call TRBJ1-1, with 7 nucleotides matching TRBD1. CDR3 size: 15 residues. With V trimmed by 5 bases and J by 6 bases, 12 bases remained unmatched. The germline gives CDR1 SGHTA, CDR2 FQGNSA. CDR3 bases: TGTGCCAGCAGCCCGCCCCCAGGGGGTGGCGCTGAAGCTTTCTTT. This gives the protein CASSPPPGGGAEAFF.

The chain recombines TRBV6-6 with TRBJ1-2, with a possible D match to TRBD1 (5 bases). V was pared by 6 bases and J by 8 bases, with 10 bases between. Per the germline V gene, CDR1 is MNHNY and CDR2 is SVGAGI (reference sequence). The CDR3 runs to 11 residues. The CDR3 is CASSTGVGYTF. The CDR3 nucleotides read TGTGCCAGCAGCACAGGAGTGGGCTACACCTTC.

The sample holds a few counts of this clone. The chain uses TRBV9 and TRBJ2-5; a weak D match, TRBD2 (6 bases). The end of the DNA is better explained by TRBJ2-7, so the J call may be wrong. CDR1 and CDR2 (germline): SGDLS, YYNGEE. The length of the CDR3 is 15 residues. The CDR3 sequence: CASSVGVADSYEQYF. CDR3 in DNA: TGTGCCAGCAGCGTAGGGGTAGCGGACTCCTACGAGCAGTACTTC.

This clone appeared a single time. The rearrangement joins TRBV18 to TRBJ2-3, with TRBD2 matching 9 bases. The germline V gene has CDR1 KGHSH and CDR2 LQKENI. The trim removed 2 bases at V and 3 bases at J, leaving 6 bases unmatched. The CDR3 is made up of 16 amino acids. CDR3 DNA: TGTGCCAGCTCACCAGGAAGCGGGGGGCCAACAGATACGCAGTATTTT. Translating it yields CASSPGSGGPTDTQYF. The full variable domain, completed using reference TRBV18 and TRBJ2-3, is NAGVMQNPRHLVRRRGQEARLRCSPMKGHSHVYWYRQLPEEGLKFMVYLQKENIIDESGMPKERFSAEFPKEGPSILRIQQVVRGDSAAYFCASSPGSGGPTDTQYFGPGTRLTVL.

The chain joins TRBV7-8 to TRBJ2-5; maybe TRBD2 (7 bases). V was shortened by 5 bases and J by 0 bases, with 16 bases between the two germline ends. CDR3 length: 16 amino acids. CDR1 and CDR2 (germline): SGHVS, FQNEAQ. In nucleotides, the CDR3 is TGTGCCAGCAGCCCCTTCGTAGGGGGGGACCAAGAGACCCAGTACTTC. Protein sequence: CASSPFVGGDQETQYF. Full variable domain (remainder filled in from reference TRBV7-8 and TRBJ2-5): GAGVSQSPRYKVAKRGQDVALRCDPISGHVSLFWYQQALGQGPEFLTYFQNEAQLDKSGLPSDRFFAERPEGSVSTLKIQRTQQEDSAVYLCASSPFVGGDQETQYFGPGTRLLVL.

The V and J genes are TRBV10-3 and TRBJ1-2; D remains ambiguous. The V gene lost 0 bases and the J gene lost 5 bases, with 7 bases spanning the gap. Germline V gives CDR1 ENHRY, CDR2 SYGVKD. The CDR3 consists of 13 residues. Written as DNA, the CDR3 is TGTGCCATCAGTGAGTCGCTGAGTTATGGCTACACCTTC. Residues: CAISESLSYGYTF.

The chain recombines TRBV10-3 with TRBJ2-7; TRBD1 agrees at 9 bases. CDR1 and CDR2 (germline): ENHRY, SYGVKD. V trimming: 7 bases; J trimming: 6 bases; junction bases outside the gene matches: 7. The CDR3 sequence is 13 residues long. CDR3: CAIKGQGVSEQYF. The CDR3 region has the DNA TGTGCCATCAAGGGACAGGGAGTAAGCGAGCAGTACTTC.

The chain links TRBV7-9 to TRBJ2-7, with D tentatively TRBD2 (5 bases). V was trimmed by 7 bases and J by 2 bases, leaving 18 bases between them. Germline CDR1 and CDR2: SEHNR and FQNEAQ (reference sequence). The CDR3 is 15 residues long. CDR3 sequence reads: CASTSPSEEPYEQYF. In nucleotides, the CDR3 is TGTGCCAGCACCTCCCCTTCGGAGGAACCCTACGAGCAGTACTTC.

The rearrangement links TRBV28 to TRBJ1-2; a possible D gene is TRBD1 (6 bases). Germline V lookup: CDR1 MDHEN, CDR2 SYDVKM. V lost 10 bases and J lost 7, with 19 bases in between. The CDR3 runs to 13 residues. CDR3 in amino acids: CATPGGGAFGYTF. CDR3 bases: TGTGCCACACCTGGGGGGGGCGCGTTTGGCTACACCTTC.

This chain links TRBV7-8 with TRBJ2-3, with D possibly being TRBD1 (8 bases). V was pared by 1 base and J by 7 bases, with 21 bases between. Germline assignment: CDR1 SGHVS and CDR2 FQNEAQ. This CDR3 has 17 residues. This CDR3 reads CASSLGGGQAVGNTQYF. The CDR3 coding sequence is TGTGCCAGCAGCTTAGGGGGGGGACAGGCGGTCGGAAATACGCAGTATTTT. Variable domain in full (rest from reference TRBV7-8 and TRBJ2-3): GAGVSQSPRYKVAKRGQDVALRCDPISGHVSLFWYQQALGQGPEFLTYFQNEAQLDKSGLPSDRFFAERPEGSVSTLKIQRTQQEDSAVYLCASSLGGGQAVGNTQYFGPGTRLTVL.

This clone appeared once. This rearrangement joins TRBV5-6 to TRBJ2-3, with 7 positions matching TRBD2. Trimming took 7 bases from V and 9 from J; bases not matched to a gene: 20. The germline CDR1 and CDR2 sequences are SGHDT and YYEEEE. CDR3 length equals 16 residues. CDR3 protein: CASFLEGTNLPGTQYF. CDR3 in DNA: TGTGCCAGCTTCTTGGAGGGGACTAATCTTCCGGGGACGCAGTATTTT.